The rows below give T cell receptor beta chains drawn from one sample of a study of T cell responses to AZD1222 COVID-19 vaccine. Profiling relied on immunoSEQ multiplex PCR, and the TCRdb table lists in-frame clones only, not all of them. The table lists approximately 180,000 clones, roughly 91% of them singletons, with around 0.93% in the top ten. Source: peripheral blood, taken 28 days after the second dose of the MenACWY control vaccine. These receptors were obtained from an adult who received the MenACWY meningococcal vaccine as a control. The CDR3 runs from the conserved cysteine through the conserved F or W. D genes are given only for firm matches. Clone size appears in some rows only: once, few, many, or a class for an expanded clone.

abundance	j_gene	v_gene	d_gene	CDR3nt	CDR3aa
.	TRBJ1-2	TRBV4-3	.	TGCGCCAGCAGCCAAGGTGCCGGGACTAACTATGGCTACACCTTC	CASSQGAGTNYGYTF
.	TRBJ1-5	TRBV7-9	.	TGTGCCAGCAGCTTAGAGGGAAGGACGGCAGGGCCAGGTCAGCCCCAGCATTTT	CASSLEGRTAGPGQPQHF
.	TRBJ2-3	TRBV6-5	TRBD1	TGTGCCAGCAGCCCCGTTAGGGGGCTTACAGATACGCAGTATTTT	CASSPVRGLTDTQYF
.	TRBJ2-2	TRBV7-2	.	TGTGCCAGCAGCTTGGGTAGGAACACCGGGGAGCTGTTTTTT	CASSLGRNTGELFF
once	TRBJ1-5	TRBV18	.	TGTGCCAGCTCACCACGCCAGGGCAGTAGTTGGCCCCAGCATTTT	CASSPRQGSSWPQHF
.	TRBJ2-7	TRBV7-2	.	TGTGCCAGCAGCTTAGCGGGGGACTACGAGCAGTACTTC	CASSLAGDYEQYF
.	TRBJ2-2	TRBV3-1/TRBV3-2	.	TGTGCCAGCAGCCTCCACACCGGGGAGCTGTTTTTT	CASSLHTGELFF
.	TRBJ1-5	TRBV24-1	.	TGTGCCACCAGTGACCCGACGCGAGGTCAGCCCCAGCATTTT	CATSDPTRGQPQHF
.	TRBJ1-5	TRBV5-1	.	TGCGCCAGCAGCTCTGAGGGCGGTCAGCCCCAGCATTTT	CASSSEGGQPQHF
.	TRBJ1-1	TRBV5-1	.	TGCGCCAGCAGCAATAAGGGGCTGGGGAACACTGAAGCTTTCTTT	CASSNKGLGNTEAFF
.	TRBJ1-3	TRBV6-1	.	TGTGCCAGCAGTGAAGTGGGGTCTGGAAACACCATATATTTT	CASSEVGSGNTIYF
.	TRBJ1-1	TRBV7-9	.	TGTGCCAGCAGCTTAGAAAGGACAGCCGCTTTCTTT	CASSLERTAAFF
.	TRBJ1-1	TRBV5-1	.	TGCGCCAGCAGCCCGGACCCAGGGAACACTGAAGCTTTCTTT	CASSPDPGNTEAFF
.	TRBJ1-1	TRBV24-1	TRBD1	TGTGCCACCAGTTCCGGCCAGGGGGGAGCTTTCTTT	CATSSGQGGAFF
.	TRBJ1-2	TRBV19	.	TGTGCCACAATCCGGGACTCCTATGGCTACACCTTC	CATIRDSYGYTF
.	TRBJ1-2	TRBV2	.	TGTGCCAGCAGGACAGAAGGGTATGGCTACACCTTC	CASRTEGYGYTF
.	TRBJ1-5	TRBV28	.	TGTGCCAGCAGTTTAGGTGGGGGGTTATTTCAGCCCCAGCATTTT	CASSLGGGLFQPQHF
.	TRBJ2-2	TRBV6-2/TRBV6-3	TRBD1	TGTGCCAGCAGCCGTCAACCGGGACAGGGGGTCCGAAGCACCGGGGAGCTGTTTTTT	CASSRQPGQGVRSTGELFF
.	TRBJ1-1	TRBV4-3	TRBD1	TGCGCCAGCAGCGGGGACAGCTTGAACACTGAAGCTTTCTTT	CASSGDSLNTEAFF
.	TRBJ2-5	TRBV9	.	TGTGCCAGCAGCCTCACTGTCACAACTGAGACCCAGTACTTC	CASSLTVTTETQYF
.	TRBJ1-2	TRBV3-1/TRBV3-2	.	TGTGCCAGCAGCCAAGCCATGGACAGCGGCTACACCTTC	CASSQAMDSGYTF
.	TRBJ2-7	TRBV4-2	.	TGTGCCGCGGGACGGGTGAATGGTGAGCAGTACTTC	CAAGRVNGEQYF
.	TRBJ1-2	TRBV5-5	.	TGTGCCAGCAGCTTGGAGGGGGACTATGGCTACACCTTC	CASSLEGDYGYTF
.	TRBJ1-2	TRBV5-6	.	TGTGCCAGCAGCTTGTACGGTCAGACGGGAACCTATGGCTACACCTTC	CASSLYGQTGTYGYTF
.	TRBJ2-5	TRBV18	.	TGTGCCAGCTCACCACCGGCCAGGGGAGGGGAGACCCAGTACTTC	CASSPPARGGETQYF
.	TRBJ1-3	TRBV27	.	TGTGCCAGCAGTTTAAGCTCTCCATGGTCTGGAAACACCATATATTTT	CASSLSSPWSGNTIYF
once	TRBJ2-7	TRBV6-5	TRBD1	TGTGCCAGCAGCGAGGGGGCTGTCGGAGAGCAGTACTTC	CASSEGAVGEQYF
.	TRBJ1-2	TRBV7-9	.	TGTGCCAGCAGCCAACCGGGCTATGGCTACACCTTC	CASSQPGYGYTF
.	TRBJ1-5	TRBV19	TRBD1	TGTGCCAGTAGTATAGAGACAGGGAGCCTAAATCAGCCCCAGCATTTT	CASSIETGSLNQPQHF
.	TRBJ1-5	TRBV18	.	TGTGCCAGCTCACCTCCTGGGGAACCCCAGCATTTT	CASSPPGEPQHF
.	TRBJ1-2	TRBV28	.	TGTGCCAGCAAGGCAGGGACCTATGGCTACACCTTC	CASKAGTYGYTF
.	TRBJ2-5	TRBV3-1/TRBV3-2	.	TGTGCCAGCAGCCGCAGAAGGGAGACCCAGTACTTC	CASSRRRETQYF
few	TRBJ2-2	TRBV12-3/TRBV12-4	.	TGTGCCAGCAGTCCCGGGGTCGGGGAGCTGTTTTTT	CASSPGVGELFF
.	TRBJ1-5	TRBV30	.	TGTGCCTGGAGTTCGGATAGCAATCAGCCCCAGCATTTT	CAWSSDSNQPQHF
.	TRBJ2-3	TRBV7-9	.	TGTGCCAGCAGTTCAACAGGGGGGGTACAAAAGGTTACGCAGTATTTT	CASSSTGGVQKVTQYF
once	TRBJ1-4	TRBV5-4	.	TGTGCCCTAGGAGGGGCTGGGGAGACTAATGAAAAACTGTTTTTT	CALGGAGETNEKLFF
.	TRBJ2-3	TRBV19	TRBD1	TGTGCCAGTAGTCGACAGGGCCTTGATACAGATACGCAGTATTTT	CASSRQGLDTDTQYF
.	TRBJ1-2	TRBV4-1	.	TGCGCCAGCAGCCAACCGGACAGACCTAACTATGGCTACACCTTC	CASSQPDRPNYGYTF
.	TRBJ1-2	TRBV30	.	TGTGCCTGGAGTGTTTCCCTGGCTTATGGCTACACCTTC	CAWSVSLAYGYTF
.	TRBJ2-7	TRBV5-6	.	TGTGCCAGCAGCCGACCCGGGACAAAATACGAGCAGTACTTC	CASSRPGTKYEQYF
.	TRBJ1-5	TRBV5-1	.	TGCGCCAGCAGCGCGGACAGCCGTAATCAGCCCCAGCATTTT	CASSADSRNQPQHF